This TCR beta chain is drawn from a study of blood T cell repertoires in COVID-19. V was cut by 11 bases and J by 6 bases, with 11 bases left in between. The CDR3 has 12 residues. The germline V gene encodes CDR1 LNHDA and CDR2 SQIVND (reference sequence). TCRdb's table, derived via immunoSEQ multiplex PCR, lists solely in-frame clones and lacks some. In the table there are over 95,000 clones, just under 90% of which are singletons. The V call is TRBV19, the J call TRBJ1-6; D ambiguous. The clonotype was recovered from a woman aged 45-65 years with acute or convalescent COVID-19. The sequenced sample was peripheral blood. CDR3 nucleotide sequence: TGTGCCGCAGGCCTTTTTAATTCACCCCTCCACTTT. Its translation is CAAGLFNSPLHF.